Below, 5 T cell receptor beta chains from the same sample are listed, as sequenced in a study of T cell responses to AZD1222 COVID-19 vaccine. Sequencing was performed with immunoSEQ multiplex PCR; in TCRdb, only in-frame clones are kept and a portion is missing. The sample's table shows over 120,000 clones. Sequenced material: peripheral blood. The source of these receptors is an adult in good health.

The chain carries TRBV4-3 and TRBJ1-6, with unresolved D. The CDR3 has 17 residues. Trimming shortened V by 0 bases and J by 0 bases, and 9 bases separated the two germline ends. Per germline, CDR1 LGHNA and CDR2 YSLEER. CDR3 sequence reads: CASSQEFWGSYNSPLHF. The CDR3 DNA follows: TGCGCCAGCAGCCAAGAATTTTGGGGCTCCTATAATTCACCCCTCCACTTT.

The CDR3 DNA is TGTGCCAGCAGCCGATTGGGGCAGGGCAGGGACTACGAGCAGTACTTC. Translated: CASSRLGQGRDYEQYF. The V and J genes are TRBV21-1 and TRBJ2-7; the listed D gene, TRBD1, was not tested against the DNA. TRBV21-1 is marked as a pseudogene. This CDR3 has 16 amino acids.

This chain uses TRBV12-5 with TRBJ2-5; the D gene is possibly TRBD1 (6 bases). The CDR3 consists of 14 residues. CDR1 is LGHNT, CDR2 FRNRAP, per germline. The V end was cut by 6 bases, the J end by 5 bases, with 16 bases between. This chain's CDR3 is CASGRDTSGETQYF. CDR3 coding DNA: TGTGCTAGTGGACGGGACACTTCAGGGGAGACCCAGTACTTC.

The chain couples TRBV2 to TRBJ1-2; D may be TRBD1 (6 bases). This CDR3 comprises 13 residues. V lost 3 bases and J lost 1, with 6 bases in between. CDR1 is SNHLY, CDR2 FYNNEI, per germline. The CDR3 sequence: CASSDRGNYGYTF. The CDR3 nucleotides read TGTGCCAGCAGTGACAGGGGTAACTATGGCTACACCTTC.

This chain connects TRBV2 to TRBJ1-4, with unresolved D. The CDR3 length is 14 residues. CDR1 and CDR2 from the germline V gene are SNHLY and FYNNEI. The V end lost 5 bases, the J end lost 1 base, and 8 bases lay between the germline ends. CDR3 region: CASSLTETNEKLFF. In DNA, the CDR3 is TGTGCCAGCAGTCTGACTGAAACTAATGAAAAACTGTTTTTT.